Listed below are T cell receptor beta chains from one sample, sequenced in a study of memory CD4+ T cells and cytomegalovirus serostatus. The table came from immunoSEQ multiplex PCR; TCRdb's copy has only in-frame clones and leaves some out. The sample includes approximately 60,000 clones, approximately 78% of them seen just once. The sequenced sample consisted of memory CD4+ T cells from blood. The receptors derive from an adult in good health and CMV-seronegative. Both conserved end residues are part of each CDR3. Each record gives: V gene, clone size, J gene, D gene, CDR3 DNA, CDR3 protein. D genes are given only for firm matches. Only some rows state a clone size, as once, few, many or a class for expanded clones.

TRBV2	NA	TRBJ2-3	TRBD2	TGTGCCAGCACCCCGGGCCCCGGGAGGGGCACAGATACGCAGTATTTT	CASTPGPGRGTDTQYF
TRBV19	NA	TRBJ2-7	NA	TGTGCCAGTAGTATAGCAGGGATCGAGCAGTACTTC	CASSIAGIEQYF
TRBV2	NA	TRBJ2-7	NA	TGTGCCAGCAGCCTGATGGGTGGGGGGAAAAACGAGCAGTACTTC	CASSLMGGGKNEQYF
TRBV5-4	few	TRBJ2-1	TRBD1	TGTGCCAGCAGCTTCGGAGCAGGGGGAACCTACAATGAGCAGTTCTTC	CASSFGAGGTYNEQFF
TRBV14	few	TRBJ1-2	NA	TGTGCCAGCAGCCAAGAACACTATGGCTACACCTTC	CASSQEHYGYTF
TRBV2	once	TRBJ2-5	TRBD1	TGTGCCAGCGCGGGACAGGGGGGTTCAGAGACCCAGTACTTC	CASAGQGGSETQYF
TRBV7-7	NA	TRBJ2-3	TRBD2	TGTGCTAGCAGCTTAGTCGCGGGAGGCCCCGCAGATACGCAGTATTTT	CASSLVAGGPADTQYF
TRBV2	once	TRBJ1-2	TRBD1	TGTGCCAGCAGGGGACAGACGGTTCAGAAGAGTGGCTACACCTTC	CASRGQTVQKSGYTF
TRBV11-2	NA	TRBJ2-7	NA	TGTGCCAGCAGCTTAATCTCTCGCAGGAGCTACGAGCAGTACTTC	CASSLISRRSYEQYF
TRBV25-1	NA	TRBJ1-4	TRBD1	TGTGCCAGCAGTGATGCAGGGGGCGGTGGTGAAAAACTGTTTTTT	CASSDAGGGGEKLFF
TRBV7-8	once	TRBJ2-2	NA	TGTGCCAGCAGCTTAGCGCTAATCCAGGGGTCTTTACCCGGGGAGCTGTTTTTT	CASSLALIQGSLPGELFF
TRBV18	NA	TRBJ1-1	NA	TGTGCCAGCTCACCACCGTCGGGGTCAGTGGAAGCTTTCTTT	CASSPPSGSVEAFF
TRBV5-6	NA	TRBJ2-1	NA	TGTGCCAGCAGCCGGAGCGGGCCTAGCTCCTACAATGAGCAGTTCTTC	CASSRSGPSSYNEQFF